Shown below are 10 T cell receptor beta chains from a single sample sequenced in a study of blood T cell repertoires in COVID-19. Assay: immunoSEQ multiplex PCR; the TCRdb copy retains only in-frame clones and omits some. The repertoire has hundreds of thousands of clones, roughly 85% of them found once; the top ten carry more than 0.75%. Sequenced: peripheral blood. The receptors were sampled from a man in his forties or fifties with acute or convalescent COVID-19.

V gene TRBV9 combines with J gene TRBJ2-5, with 8 bases fitting TRBD1. With 4 bases clipped from V and 1 base from J, the junction kept 12 bases outside the gene matches. The CDR3 is 17 amino acids. Germline CDR1 is SGDLS and CDR2 is YYNGEE. The CDR3 region is CASSSGQAGSSQETQYF. In DNA, the CDR3 is TGTGCCAGCAGCTCGGGACAGGCAGGGTCCTCCCAAGAGACCCAGTACTTC.

As to this clone: Germline is not matched at one junction end, which may reflect a read error. CDR3 nucleotides: TGTGCCAGCAGTGTATCGCCAGACTACTATGGCTACACCTTC. Translation: CASSVSPDYYGYTF. This chain joins TRBV27 and TRBJ1-2; D is ambiguous. Germline CDR1 MNHEY, CDR2 SMNVEV (reference sequence). This CDR3 spans 14 amino acids.

The gene calls are TRBV4-1 and TRBJ2-3; D perhaps matches TRBD2 (6 bases). Germline CDR1 and CDR2: MGHRA and YSYEKL. Trimming removed 4 bases at V and 1 base at J, with 6 bases between. CDR3 size: 13 residues. This chain's CDR3 is CASSLAGTDTQYF. The CDR3 nucleotides are TGCGCCAGCAGCCTAGCGGGCACAGATACGCAGTATTTT.

This chain links TRBV28 with TRBJ1-2, with 8 bases lining up with TRBD1. In germline, CDR1 is MDHEN, CDR2 SYDVKM. This CDR3 region has 16 residues. The trim removed 4 bases at V and 7 bases at J, leaving 14 bases unmatched. This CDR3 is CASSWLPGGVRGGYTF. The DNA for the CDR3 is TGTGCCAGCAGTTGGTTGCCAGGGGGCGTTAGGGGTGGCTACACCTTC.

In the case of this clone: The junction differs from germline at one of its ends, possibly a read error. This chain connects TRBV28 to TRBJ2-7; TRBD2 matches 8 bases. Germline V gene lookup returns CDR1 MDHEN and CDR2 SYDVKM. CDR3 length equals 13 residues. The CDR3 DNA reads TGTGCCAGCAGCCCGCCCGGGAGGGGCGAGCAGTGGTTC. Its protein product is CASSPPGRGEQWF. Using reference TRBV28 and TRBJ2-7 for the parts outside the CDR3, the full variable domain is DVKVTQSSRYLVKRTGEKVFLECVQDMDHENMFWYRQDPGLGLRLIYFSYDVKMKEKGDIPEGYSVSREKKERFSLILESASTNQTSMYLCASSPPGRGEQWFGPGTRLTVT.

The chain combines TRBV3-1 (or the pseudogene TRBV3-2) with TRBJ1-5; no clear D gene. V was clipped by 0 bases and J by 0 bases, with 3 bases between them. Germline V gives CDR1 LGHDT, CDR2 YNNKEL (reference sequence). The CDR3 has 14 residues. The CDR3 sequence is CASSQDHSNQPQHF. The CDR3 DNA reads as TGTGCCAGCAGCCAAGATCATAGCAATCAGCCCCAGCATTTT.

This chain connects TRBV10-3 to TRBJ1-2, with 8 bases lining up with TRBD1. The CDR3 sequence is 16 residues long. CDR1 is ENHRY and CDR2 is SYGVKD in the germline V gene. V was clipped by 0 bases and J by 5 bases; unmatched bases: 8. CDR3 DNA sequence: TGTGCCATCAGTGAGTCAGTAAGGCAGGGGGCTTATGGCTACACCTTC. Its translation is CAISESVRQGAYGYTF.

The gene calls are TRBV7-2 and TRBJ1-5; D gene ambiguous. Germline V lookup: CDR1 SGHTA, CDR2 FQGNSA. The CDR3 has 15 amino acids. V was pared by 1 base and J by 3 bases, with 10 bases between. The CDR3 DNA follows: TGTGCCAGCAGCTTAGGGGAGAAGAACAATCAGCCCCAGCATTTT. This translates into CASSLGEKNNQPQHF.

The gene calls are TRBV6-6 and TRBJ2-7; maybe TRBD2 (5 bases). Germline loops: CDR1 MNHNY, CDR2 SVGAGI (reference sequence). This CDR3 contains 11 residues. Trimming cost V 6 bases and J 7 bases, with 10 bases left between them. This CDR3 is CASSPRREQYF. CDR3 nucleotides: TGTGCCAGCAGCCCCCGGAGGGAGCAGTACTTC.

The chain carries TRBV27 and TRBJ1-5; no reliable D call. Trimming removed 5 bases at V and 0 bases at J, with 11 bases between. The CDR3 loop spans 15 amino acids. Germline assignment: CDR1 MNHEY and CDR2 SMNVEV (reference sequence). The CDR3 reads CASSHSGSSNQPQHF. The CDR3 nucleotides read TGTGCCAGCAGTCATTCCGGGAGTAGCAATCAGCCCCAGCATTTT.